A selection of T cell receptor beta chains follows, all from one sample in a study of cytomegalovirus exposure and HLA in healthy donors. Some clones are missing from TCRdb's copy, which holds only in-frame ones; the method was immunoSEQ multiplex PCR. The sample carries 200,000 or so clones, approximately 84% recorded once. The sample was PBMCs. The receptors shown here come from a man aged 45-65 years in good health and CMV-seronegative. The CDR3 runs from the conserved cysteine through the conserved F or W. Expanded clones are given a class, and other clones once, few, many or no size at all.

>TRBJ2-7|-|TRBV5-5
CASSPRGGTALTYEQYF
>TRBJ2-7|few|TRBV4-3
CASSQGRGVSYEQYF
>TRBJ2-1|-|TRBV6-5
CASSYIFPFSEQFF
>TRBJ1-6|-|TRBV5-1
CASSFGQMDNSPLHF
>TRBJ2-3|-|TRBV18
CASSPPGAGEYTDTQYF
>TRBJ2-1|-|TRBV10-3
CAISGSYNEQFF
>TRBJ2-7|many|TRBV23-1
CASSHEGQRFDEQYF
>TRBJ1-5|-|TRBV2
CASSSGTGGSNQPQHF
>TRBJ1-5|-|TRBV4-2
CASSPTEDSNQPQHF
>TRBJ2-5|-|TRBV19
CASSQLGAGLQETQYF
>TRBJ2-3|-|TRBV19
CATAGGPGTDTQYF
>TRBJ1-2|-|TRBV7-2
CASSFGQGTNYGYTF
>TRBJ2-1|-|TRBV7-3
CASSSKGGAGNEQFF
>TRBJ1-3|-|TRBV9
CASSVAPDRGYSRGNTIYF
>TRBJ1-1|-|TRBV7-9
CASSPNRGATEAFF
>TRBJ2-1|-|TRBV6-6
CASSYSKGREYNEQFF
>TRBJ2-7|few|TRBV6-6
CASTSIHEQYF